These 30 T cell receptor beta chains originate from one sample sequenced in a study of blood T cell repertoires in COVID-19 (dated by TCRdb to the early 2020s). Libraries were made using the immunoSEQ multiplex PCR assay. TCRdb re-hosts the immuneACCESS table, in-frame sequences only. Its copies lack some clones; in the studies checked, an unresolved V gene accounts for under half of them, and the cause for the rest is not known. This sample holds 130,000 or so clones; approximately 80% were observed only once. Of the sample, 12% falls within the top ten clones. The material sequenced was peripheral blood. The source is a woman aged 55 to 70 with acute or convalescent COVID-19.

This chain joins TRBV19 and TRBJ1-4; 9 bases match TRBD1. Germline assignment: CDR1 LNHDA and CDR2 SQIVND (reference sequence). The V segment lost 6 bases and the J segment 3 bases; nucleotides outside the gene matches: 5. The CDR3 runs to 15 residues. CDR3 in amino acids: CASRGTGGSNEKLFF. The DNA for the CDR3 is TGTGCCAGTAGAGGTACAGGGGGCTCTAATGAAAAACTGTTTTTT.

The chain couples TRBV5-1 to TRBJ2-5; 12 bases are a match to TRBD2. The CDR3 has 15 residues. CDR1 is SGHRS and CDR2 is YFSETQ in the germline V gene. The V segment lost 6 bases and the J segment 5 bases; nucleotides outside the gene matches: 8. In DNA, the CDR3 is TGCGCCAGCACACTAGCGGGGGGAATCGGCGAGACCCAGTACTTC. Protein sequence: CASTLAGGIGETQYF.

This clone occurred a few times. The rearrangement uses TRBV11-2 and TRBJ2-7; D unclear. Trimming cost V 1 base and J 1 base, with 8 bases left between them. The CDR3 is 14 amino acids. From germline, CDR1 is SGHAT and CDR2 FQNNGV. The DNA for the CDR3 is TGTGCCAGCAGCTTAGCCACATCTTCCTACGAGCAGTACTTC. It yields the protein CASSLATSSYEQYF.

This chain links TRBV2 with TRBJ2-1, with TRBD1 matching 7 bases. V lost 7 bases, J lost 7 bases, and 10 bases stayed unmatched. The germline V gene encodes CDR1 SNHLY and CDR2 FYNNEI. This CDR3 is built from 14 residues. DNA of the CDR3: TGTGCCAGCACCCGCCGGGACAGAACTAATGAGCAGTTCTTC. It translates to CASTRRDRTNEQFF.

The chain has TRBV6-2 or TRBV6-3 and TRBJ1-5; 9 bases agree with TRBD1. Germline V lookup: CDR1 MNHEY, CDR2 SVGEGT. The junction had 3 bases not matched to a gene; V was cut back by 4 bases and J by 2 bases. There are 15 residues in the CDR3. This CDR3 is CASSWGQGGNQPQHF. The DNA for the CDR3 is TGTGCCAGCAGTTGGGGACAGGGAGGCAATCAGCCCCAGCATTTT.

This clone was counted a single time. CDR3 sequence (DNA): TGCGCCAGCAAGAGTTGGACAGTTAACACCGGGGAGCTGTTTTTT. This codes for CASKSWTVNTGELFF. The chain recombines TRBV5-1 with TRBJ2-2; D may be TRBD1 (6 bases). This CDR3 is 15 amino acids long. The V end lost 6 bases, the J end lost 2 bases, and 14 bases lay between the germline ends. Germline CDR1 reads SGHRS; CDR2 reads YFSETQ. The whole variable domain, remainder taken from reference TRBV5-1 and TRBJ2-2, is KAGVTQTPRYLIKTRGQQVTLSCSPISGHRSVSWYQQTPGQGLQFLFEYFSETQRNKGNFPGRFSGRQFSNSRSEMNVSTLELGDSALYLCASKSWTVNTGELFFGEGSRLTVL.

The V gene is TRBV27, the J gene TRBJ2-3; 8 bases match TRBD1. The CDR3 runs to 15 residues. Germline trimming cut 3 bases from V and 3 bases from J; bases unmatched to any gene: 5. CDR1 and CDR2 from the germline V gene are MNHEY and SMNVEV (reference sequence). The CDR3 sequence is CASSFGQGATDTQYF. CDR3 nucleotide sequence: TGTGCCAGCAGTTTCGGGCAGGGGGCTACAGATACGCAGTATTTT.

There are a few counts of this clone. This chain connects TRBV10-2 to TRBJ1-5, with 9 bases aligning to TRBD1. The V segment lost 4 bases and the J segment 5 bases; nucleotides outside the gene matches: 6. The CDR3 is made up of 15 amino acids. Germline V gene sequence: CDR1 WSHSY, CDR2 SAAADI. CDR3 bases: TGCGCCAGCAGTGCCACCGGGACAGGGCATCAGCCCCAGCATTTT. It is translated as CASSATGTGHQPQHF.

This chain uses TRBV7-9 with TRBJ1-1; D might be TRBD1 (5 bases). The germline CDR1 and CDR2 sequences are SEHNR and FQNEAQ (reference sequence). CDR3 length: 15 residues. The V end was cut by 5 bases, the J end by 1 base, with 14 bases between. CDR3 loop: CASSPHTGGNTEAFF. The CDR3 nucleotides are TGTGCCAGCAGCCCCCACACAGGTGGGAACACTGAAGCTTTCTTT.

V usage is TRBV6-2 or TRBV6-3 and J usage is TRBJ2-7; possibly TRBD1 for D (5 bases). Trimming took 6 bases from V and 5 from J, leaving 17 bases between them. Germline CDR1 and CDR2: MNHEY and SVGEGT. The CDR3 spans 14 residues. The CDR3 reads CASSPVGHTDEQYF. The CDR3 DNA is TGTGCCAGCAGCCCCGTGGGGCATACCGACGAGCAGTACTTC.

This clone appeared a few times. The rearrangement links TRBV5-1 to TRBJ1-2, with D unresolved. The germline CDR1 and CDR2 sequences are SGHRS and YFSETQ. The germline V and J ends were trimmed by 1 base and 6 bases, with 13 bases remaining between them. The length of the CDR3 is 14 residues. CDR3 coding DNA: TGCGCCAGCAGCTTGCTACAGCCCCCCGATGGCTACACCTTC. This gives the protein CASSLLQPPDGYTF.

V usage is TRBV24-1 and J usage is TRBJ1-1; no firm D call. Looked up from germline, CDR1 is KGHDR and CDR2 is SFDVKD. This CDR3 spans 12 amino acids. Trimming pared 3 bases from V and 9 bases from J, leaving 10 bases between. The CDR3 coding sequence is TGTGCCACCAGTGATGACCGGAGACAAGCTTTCTTT. This translates into CATSDDRRQAFF.

This clone was seen once. Other DNA sequences in the same sample also yield this CDR3. The CDR3 nucleotides read TGCAGCGTTGAGGTTAGCGGGGGTCAAGAGACCCAGTACTTC. Translation gives CSVEVSGGQETQYF. The chain combines TRBV29-1 with TRBJ2-5, with TRBD2 matching over 9 bases. Germline loops: CDR1 SQVTM, CDR2 ANQGSEA. The CDR3 has 14 amino acids. V trimming: 3 bases; J trimming: 2 bases; junction bases outside the gene matches: 4.

This clone is classed as medium-sized. The chain links TRBV3-1 (or the pseudogene TRBV3-2) to TRBJ1-2, with 8 positions matching TRBD1. The germline V gene has CDR1 LGHDT and CDR2 YNNKEL (reference sequence). CDR3 size: 15 residues. V dropped 1 base and J dropped 6; count of bases not matched to a gene: 7. CDR3 DNA sequence: TGTGCCAGCAGCCAAGGACCGCCAGGGGGCGATGGCTACACCTTC. Residues: CASSQGPPGGDGYTF.

This chain links TRBV19 with TRBJ1-2; TRBD1 agrees at 8 bases. The CDR3 covers 15 residues. Germline V gene lookup returns CDR1 LNHDA and CDR2 SQIVND (reference sequence). Unmatched junction bases numbered 14, after V lost 5 bases and J lost 9 bases. The CDR3 region is CASSGQGMTGLRYTF. CDR3 sequence (DNA): TGTGCCAGTAGTGGACAGGGCATGACTGGGCTGCGCTACACCTTC.

This clone showed up just once. V usage is TRBV24-1 and J usage is TRBJ2-3, with TRBD1 as a possible D gene (5 bases). From germline, CDR1 is KGHDR and CDR2 SFDVKD. This CDR3 contains 16 residues. V lost 3 bases and J lost 1, with 13 bases in between. The CDR3 DNA follows: TGTGCCACCAGTGATCAGGGCGGTTTCGGCACAGATACGCAGTATTTT. Translation: CATSDQGGFGTDTQYF.

The chain combines TRBV4-1 with TRBJ1-6; D may be TRBD1 (6 bases). This CDR3 spans 16 amino acids. Trimming removed 4 bases from V and 8 bases from J, with 18 bases in between. Germline V gene sequence: CDR1 MGHRA, CDR2 YSYEKL. The DNA for the CDR3 is TGCGCCAGCAGCCTCGGCAGGGGTATACGGTATTCACCCCTCCACTTT. Translated: CASSLGRGIRYSPLHF.

The V gene is TRBV18, the J gene TRBJ1-5, with TRBD1 matching over 10 bases. Trimming removed 5 bases from V and 6 bases from J; junction bases left unmatched: 7. From germline, CDR1 is KGHSH and CDR2 LQKENI. The length of the CDR3 is 15 residues. CDR3 sequence (DNA): TGTGCCAGCTCAGAAGCGACAGGGGGCGGTCAGCCCCAGCATTTT. It encodes CASSEATGGGQPQHF.

The chain has TRBV2 and TRBJ1-5; D possibly corresponds to TRBD1 (6 bases). Germline CDR1 is SNHLY and CDR2 is FYNNEI. The CDR3 length is 15 residues. Trimming removed 6 bases at V and 4 bases at J, with 16 bases between. The DNA for the CDR3 is TGTGCCAGCAGCAAAGAACGGACAGCTAATCAGCCCCAGCATTTT. It codes for CASSKERTANQPQHF.

This chain links TRBV30 with TRBJ1-5; weak D call: TRBD1 (5 bases). The V and J ends lost 5 bases and 6 bases respectively, with 14 bases between them. CDR3 size: 13 residues. Germline-derived CDR1 and CDR2 are GTSNPN and SVGIG (reference sequence). The CDR3 sequence is CAWGRGAVQPQHF. CDR3 DNA: TGTGCCTGGGGGAGGGGTGCCGTTCAGCCCCAGCATTTT.

CDR3 residues: CASSQGTGTEAFF. The CDR3 region has the DNA TGCGCCAGCAGCCAGGGGACAGGGACTGAAGCTTTCTTT. This sequence joins TRBV4-1 and TRBJ1-1; the match to TRBD1 covers 9 bases. Trimming at V came to 3 bases and at J to 5 bases, leaving 1 base not matched to a gene. The CDR3 length is 13 residues. Germline lookup yields CDR1 MGHRA and CDR2 YSYEKL.

This chain uses TRBV19 with TRBJ2-2; TRBD2 agrees at 8 bases. CDR3 length equals 15 residues. V lost 3 bases and J lost 4; bases outside the gene matches: 4. Germline assignment: CDR1 LNHDA and CDR2 SQIVND (reference sequence). The CDR3 DNA reads TGTGCCAGTAGTATGTCGGCGGGGGGCACCGGGGAGCTGTTTTTT. Protein sequence: CASSMSAGGTGELFF.

The V and J genes are TRBV29-1 and TRBJ1-2; TRBD1 agrees at 10 bases. The CDR3 spans 16 residues. V gave up 4 bases and J gave up 2 bases; unmatched junction bases: 10. From germline, CDR1 is SQVTM and CDR2 ANQGSEA. For the CDR3, the DNA is TGCAGCGTTGGTGGACAGGGGGTGATGGAGAACTATGGCTACACCTTC. Protein sequence: CSVGGQGVMENYGYTF.

The genes are TRBV3-1 (or the pseudogene TRBV3-2) and TRBJ1-2; weak D call: TRBD1 (5 bases). V was pared by 5 bases and J by 7 bases, with 20 bases between. This CDR3 contains 15 residues. Per germline, CDR1 LGHDT and CDR2 YNNKEL (reference sequence). CDR3 coding DNA: TGTGCCAGCAGCATCGGATACGTCGGGACTTCTGGCTACACCTTC. Amino acids: CASSIGYVGTSGYTF.

The rearrangement uses TRBV2 and TRBJ2-7; 10 bases fit TRBD1. This CDR3 is 14 amino acids long. Trimming cost V 8 bases and J 2 bases; bases outside gene matches: 6. Germline lookup yields CDR1 SNHLY and CDR2 FYNNEI. CDR3 DNA sequence: TGTGCCAGCGGTGCTGGGACAGGGGCCTACGAGCAGTACTTC. Encoded protein: CASGAGTGAYEQYF.

This chain connects TRBV4-1 to TRBJ1-2; weak D call: TRBD1 (6 bases). Germline assignment: CDR1 MGHRA and CDR2 YSYEKL. The CDR3 is made up of 20 amino acids. V was shortened by 4 bases and J by 3 bases, with 30 bases between the two germline ends. The CDR3 sequence is CASSPSGIQGQGLGDYGYTF. CDR3 DNA sequence: TGCGCCAGCAGCCCCTCCGGTATACAGGGCCAGGGCCTGGGGGACTATGGCTACACCTTC.

This chain links TRBV24-1 with TRBJ2-1, with a weak D call TRBD2 (6 bases). Germline values: CDR1 KGHDR, CDR2 SFDVKD. The V gene lost 9 bases and the J gene lost 7 bases, with 12 bases spanning the gap. This CDR3 region has 12 residues. The CDR3 reads CATGRLHNEQFF. CDR3 nucleotide sequence: TGTGCCACCGGGAGGCTACATAATGAGCAGTTCTTC.

The chain joins TRBV2 to TRBJ1-4; D is unclear. The V end lost 6 bases, the J end lost 3 bases, and 11 bases lay between the germline ends. CDR3 length equals 14 residues. Germline CDR1 is SNHLY and CDR2 is FYNNEI. CDR3 DNA sequence: TGTGCCAGCAGGGAGAGGGCGGCTAATGAAAAACTGTTTTTT. This codes for CASRERAANEKLFF.

The gene calls are TRBV28 and TRBJ2-7; 8 nucleotides match TRBD2. The CDR3 totals 17 residues. The V segment lost 1 base and the J segment 4 bases; nucleotides outside the gene matches: 12. Germline assignment: CDR1 MDHEN and CDR2 SYDVKM. CDR3 DNA: TGTGCCAGCAGTTTATTAGGGTGGGGACTAGTCGAGTACGAGCAGTACTTC. It is translated as CASSLLGWGLVEYEQYF. Using reference TRBV28 and TRBJ2-7 for the parts outside the CDR3, the full variable domain is DVKVTQSSRYLVKRTGEKVFLECVQDMDHENMFWYRQDPGLGLRLIYFSYDVKMKEKGDIPEGYSVSREKKERFSLILESASTNQTSMYLCASSLLGWGLVEYEQYFGPGTRLTVT.

The chain has TRBV7-2 and TRBJ1-3; no definite D call. Trimming stripped 2 bases from V and 4 bases from J, with 12 bases between. The germline gives CDR1 SGHTA, CDR2 FQGNSA. This CDR3 contains 15 residues. CDR3 loop: CASSLTGLRGNTIYF. The CDR3 DNA reads TGTGCCAGCAGCTTAACCGGGTTGAGGGGAAACACCATATATTTT.